The present TCR beta chain was sequenced within a study of T cells expressing NK-cell markers. The length of the CDR3 is 15 residues. Germline lookup yields CDR1 SGHDT and CDR2 YYEEEE. About this clonotype: The antigen is not known.

General study results and limits: Certain NKG2C+ T cell clones were expanded, and their HCMV specificity remained unclear. Roughly six donors showed dominant NKG2C+ clonotypes comprising about 1.0-7.5% of their CD8+ T cells.

What made the TCR beta cDNA was 5'RACE template switching with UMIs. TCRdb re-analyzed the 5' RACE reads; it lists each CDR3 protein once, without DNA. The sample table includes about 460,000 distinct CDR3 sequences. The receptor comes from a woman in her 50s in good health. This chain joins TRBV5-6 and TRBJ2-7; lacking DNA, the TRBD1 call made by TCRdb goes unchecked. Sample: blood T cells: a sorted CD56 or NKG2C T cell subset, CD4+ or CD8+ T cells, or bulk PBMC T cells (not recorded which). The CDR3 protein is CASSPGRGQAYEQYF.